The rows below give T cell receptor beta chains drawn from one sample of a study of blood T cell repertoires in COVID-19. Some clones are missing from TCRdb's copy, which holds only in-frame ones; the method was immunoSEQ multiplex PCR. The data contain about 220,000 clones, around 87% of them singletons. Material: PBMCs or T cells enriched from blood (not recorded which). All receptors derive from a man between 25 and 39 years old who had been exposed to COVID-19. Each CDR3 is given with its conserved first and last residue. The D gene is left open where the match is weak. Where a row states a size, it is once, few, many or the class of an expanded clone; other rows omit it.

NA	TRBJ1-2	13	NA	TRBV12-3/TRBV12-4	TGTGCCAGCAGGCCGGGACATAACTATGGCTACACCTTC	CASRPGHNYGYTF
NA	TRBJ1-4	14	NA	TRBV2	TGTGCCAGCAGGCAACAGGGTGGAAATGAAAAACTGTTTTTT	CASRQQGGNEKLFF
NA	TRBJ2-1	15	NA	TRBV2	TGTGCCAGCAGCGCCTTGGCGGCGGAATACAATGAGCAGTTCTTC	CASSALAAEYNEQFF
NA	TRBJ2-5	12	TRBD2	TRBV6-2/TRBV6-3	TGTGCCAGCAGTCGACTAGCGGAGACCCAGTACTTC	CASSRLAETQYF
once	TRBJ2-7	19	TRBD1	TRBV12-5	TGTGCTAGTGGTTTGGTACTCCGACTCAGGGGGCCTTCAGGGTACGAGCAGTACTTC	CASGLVLRLRGPSGYEQYF
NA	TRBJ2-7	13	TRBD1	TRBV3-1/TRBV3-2	TGTGCCCGCAGCCAGACAGGGCGGAACGAGCAGTACTTC	CARSQTGRNEQYF
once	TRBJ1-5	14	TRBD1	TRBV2	TGTGCCAGCAGAGGGACAGGGAGCAATCAGCCCCAGCATTTT	CASRGTGSNQPQHF
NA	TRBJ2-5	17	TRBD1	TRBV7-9	TGTGCCAGCAGCTTATCTTTAGACAGGGGGTGGCAAGAGACCCAGTACTTC	CASSLSLDRGWQETQYF
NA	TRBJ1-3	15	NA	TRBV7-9	TGTGCCAGCAGCTCGGGAACATTCTCTGGAAACACCATATATTTT	CASSSGTFSGNTIYF
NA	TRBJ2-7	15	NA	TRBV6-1	TGTGCCAGCAGTGAAGCGCTAGGCAGAGCCTACGAGCAGTACTTC	CASSEALGRAYEQYF
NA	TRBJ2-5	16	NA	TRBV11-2	TGTGCCAGCAGCTTAGTAGTTGAGGGATTCGGAGAGACCCAGTACTTC	CASSLVVEGFGETQYF
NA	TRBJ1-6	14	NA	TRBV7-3	TGTGCCAGCAGCCCCGGAGTTGGAGATTCACCCCTCCACTTT	CASSPGVGDSPLHF
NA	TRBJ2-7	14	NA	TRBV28	TGTGCCAGCAGGACCCCCATGGGCCGCCACGAGCAGTACTTC	CASRTPMGRHEQYF
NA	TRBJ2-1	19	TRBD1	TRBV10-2	TGCGCCAGCAGTGCGACAGGAGGGACAGGGGTTCTCTTCTACAATGAGCAGTTCTTC	CASSATGGTGVLFYNEQFF
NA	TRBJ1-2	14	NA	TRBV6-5	TGTGCCAGCAGTTACTTGACAGCTAACTATGGCTACACCTTC	CASSYLTANYGYTF
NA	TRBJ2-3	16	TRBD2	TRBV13	TGTGCCAGCAGCTTAGACTTGAGCGGGGGCACAGATACGCAGTATTTT	CASSLDLSGGTDTQYF
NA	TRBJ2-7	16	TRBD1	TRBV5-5	TGTGCCAGCAGCTTGGAGACCGGGACAGGGGGGTACGAGCAGTACTTC	CASSLETGTGGYEQYF
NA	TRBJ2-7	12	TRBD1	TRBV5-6	TGTGCCAGCAGCCTGGCTTCGACAGGGCCGACCTTC	CASSLASTGPTF
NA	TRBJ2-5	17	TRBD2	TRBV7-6	TGTGCCAGCAGCTTAGATACTAGCGGGGGGTTGCAAGAGACCCAGTACTTC	CASSLDTSGGLQETQYF
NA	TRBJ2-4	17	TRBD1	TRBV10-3	TGTGCCATCAGACCGGACAGGGCGGTCCAGGCCAAAAACATTCAGTACTTC	CAIRPDRAVQAKNIQYF
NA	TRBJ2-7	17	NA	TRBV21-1	TGTGCCAGCAGCAAAGGGTCTAGCGGGGGGGCTAGGTACGAGCAGTACTTC	CASSKGSSGGARYEQYF
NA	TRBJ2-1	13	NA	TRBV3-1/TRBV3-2	TGTGCCAGCAGCCAAGCCAGCCCGGGTGAGCAGTTCTTC	CASSQASPGEQFF
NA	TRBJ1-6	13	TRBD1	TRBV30	TGTGCCTGGGAGGGACAGTATAATTCACCCCTCCACTTT	CAWEGQYNSPLHF
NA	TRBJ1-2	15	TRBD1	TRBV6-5	TGTGCCAGCCACTTTACGGGACAGGGGGCGATTGGCTACACCTTC	CASHFTGQGAIGYTF
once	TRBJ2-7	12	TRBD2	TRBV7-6	TGTGCCAGCAGCTTCAGCGGGAACGAGCAGTACTTC	CASSFSGNEQYF
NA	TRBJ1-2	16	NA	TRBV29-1	TGCAGCGTCGGAGGGGTCGTATTGGGGTTGGCTTATGGCTACACCTTC	CSVGGVVLGLAYGYTF
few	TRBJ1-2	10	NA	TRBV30	TGTGCCTGGAGCCGGGGTGGCTACACCTTC	CAWSRGGYTF
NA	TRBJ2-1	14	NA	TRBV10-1	TGCGCCAGCAGTGAGTTCGGACTCGACAATGAGCAGTTCTTC	CASSEFGLDNEQFF
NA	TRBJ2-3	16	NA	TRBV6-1	TGTGCCAGCAGTGAACAGGGAGGTCCTCTCGCAGATACGCAGTATTTT	CASSEQGGPLADTQYF